This T cell receptor beta chain was profiled in a study of neurological immune-mediated disorders. This clonotype has ten or more counts. Trimming took 5 bases from V and 4 from J; bases not matched to a gene: 5. This CDR3 spans 14 amino acids. Germline V gene lookup returns CDR1 MNHEY and CDR2 SVGEGT. TCRdb re-called the 5' RACE reads with MiXCR, one entry per CDR3 protein. The data contain 65,000 to 75,000 distinct CDR3 sequences, 4.8% of them singletons. The chain employs TRBV6-2 or TRBV6-3 and TRBJ2-7; 10 nucleotides agree with TRBD2. Sequenced sample: PBMCs. The TCR was taken from a woman in her sixties or seventies with multiple sclerosis. CDR3 coding DNA: TGTGCCAGCAGTAGGACTAGCGGCCCTTACGAGCAGTACTTC. Encoded protein: CASSRTSGPYEQYF.